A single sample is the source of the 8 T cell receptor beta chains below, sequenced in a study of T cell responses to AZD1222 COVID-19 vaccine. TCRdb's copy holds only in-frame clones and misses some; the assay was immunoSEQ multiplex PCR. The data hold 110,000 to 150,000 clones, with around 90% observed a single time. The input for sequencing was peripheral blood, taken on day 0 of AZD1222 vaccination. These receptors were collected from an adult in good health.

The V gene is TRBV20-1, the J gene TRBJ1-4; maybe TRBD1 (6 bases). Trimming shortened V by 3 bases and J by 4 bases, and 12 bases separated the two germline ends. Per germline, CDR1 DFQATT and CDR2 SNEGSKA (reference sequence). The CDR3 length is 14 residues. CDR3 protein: CSASQGGGNEKLFF. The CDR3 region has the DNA TGCAGTGCTAGTCAAGGGGGGGGTAATGAAAAACTGTTTTTT.

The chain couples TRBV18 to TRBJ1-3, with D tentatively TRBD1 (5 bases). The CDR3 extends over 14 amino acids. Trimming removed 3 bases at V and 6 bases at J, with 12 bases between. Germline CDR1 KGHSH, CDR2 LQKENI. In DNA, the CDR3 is TGTGCCAGCTCACCGGGGCCCAGGGCAAACACCATATATTTT. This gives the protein CASSPGPRANTIYF. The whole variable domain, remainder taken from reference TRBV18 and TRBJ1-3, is NAGVMQNPRHLVRRRGQEARLRCSPMKGHSHVYWYRQLPEEGLKFMVYLQKENIIDESGMPKERFSAEFPKEGPSILRIQQVVRGDSAAYFCASSPGPRANTIYFGEGSWLTVV.

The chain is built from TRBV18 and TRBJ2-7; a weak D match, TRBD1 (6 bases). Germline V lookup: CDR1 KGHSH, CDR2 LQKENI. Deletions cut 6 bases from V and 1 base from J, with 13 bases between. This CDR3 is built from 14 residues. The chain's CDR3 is CASSPSGESYEQYF. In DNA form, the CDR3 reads TGTGCCAGCTCTCCGTCAGGGGAATCCTACGAGCAGTACTTC.

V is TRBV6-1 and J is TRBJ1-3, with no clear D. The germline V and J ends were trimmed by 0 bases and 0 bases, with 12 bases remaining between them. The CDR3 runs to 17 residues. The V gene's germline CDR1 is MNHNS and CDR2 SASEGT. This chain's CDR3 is CASSEAPGRISGNTIYF. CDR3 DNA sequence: TGTGCCAGCAGTGAAGCCCCAGGACGAATCTCTGGAAACACCATATATTTT.

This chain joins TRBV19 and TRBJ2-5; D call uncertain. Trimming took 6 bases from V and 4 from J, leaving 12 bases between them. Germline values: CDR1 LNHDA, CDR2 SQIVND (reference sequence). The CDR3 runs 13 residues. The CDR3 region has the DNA TGTGCCAGTAGAACTTACACGGGAGAGACCCAGTACTTC. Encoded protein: CASRTYTGETQYF.

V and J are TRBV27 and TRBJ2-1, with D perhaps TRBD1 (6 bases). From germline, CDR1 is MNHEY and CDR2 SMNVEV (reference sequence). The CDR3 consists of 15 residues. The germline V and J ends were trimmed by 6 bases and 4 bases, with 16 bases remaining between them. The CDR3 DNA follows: TGTGCCAGCAGACTACAGGGATGGAGATACAATGAGCAGTTCTTC. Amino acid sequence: CASRLQGWRYNEQFF.

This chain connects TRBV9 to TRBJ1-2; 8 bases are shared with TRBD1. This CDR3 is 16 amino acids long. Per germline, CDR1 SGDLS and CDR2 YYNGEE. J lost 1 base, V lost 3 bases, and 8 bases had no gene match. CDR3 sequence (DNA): TGTGCCAGCAGCGCCCAACAGGGGGGTATTAACTATGGCTACACCTTC. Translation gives CASSAQQGGINYGYTF.

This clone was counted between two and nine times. The CDR3 region has the DNA TGTGCCAGCAGCCAATTTGCAACTAATGAAAAACTGTTTTTT. Its protein is CASSQFATNEKLFF. The V gene is TRBV7-2, the J gene TRBJ1-4; no clear D gene. V was trimmed by 5 bases and J by 0 bases, leaving 7 bases between them. The length of the CDR3 is 14 residues. Germline CDR1 SGHTA, CDR2 FQGNSA. Full variable domain (outside the CDR3, taken from reference TRBV7-2 and TRBJ1-4): GAGVSQSPSNKVTEKGKDVELRCDPISGHTALYWYRQSLGQGLEFLIYFQGNSAPDKSGLPSDRFSAERTGGSVSTLTIQRTQQEDSAVYLCASSQFATNEKLFFGSGTQLSVL.